Sequencing of this T cell receptor (beta chain) was carried out in a study of T cell repertoires in cytomegalovirus infection. A word on this clonotype: Its specificity is not known.

Germline V gene sequence: CDR1 PRHDT, CDR2 FYEKMQ (reference sequence). V gave up 3 bases and J gave up 10 bases, with 19 bases separating them. CDR3 size: 15 residues. TCRdb passed the reads through MiXCR, listing each CDR3 protein once. The data show approximately 1,000,000 distinct CDR3 sequences, around 29% seen once. This receptor was identified in a human donor in good health (CMV status not recorded). Some clones in this sample may be carry-over from other donors' samples. The chain links TRBV13 to TRBJ2-1; TRBD1 might be the D (6 bases). Sequencing was performed on cultured CD8+ T cells from PBMCs, taken from culture after CMV antigen stimulation. The DNA for the CDR3 is TGTGCCAGCAGCTTCAGAGGACAGCCTATAATCGAGCAGTTCTTC. It encodes CASSFRGQPIIEQFF.